The rows below give T cell receptor beta chains drawn from one sample of a study of a mutant IDH1 vaccine in newly diagnosed glioma. Libraries were prepared by immunoSEQ multiplex PCR; TCRdb keeps only in-frame clonotypes and omits some of them. The sample shows 35,000 to 50,000 clones, 85% to 95% of them seen only once. Their recognized antigens are unknown. Sequencing used PBMCs, obtained from a glioma patient whose treatment included an IDH1 peptide vaccine. The source of these receptors is a man between 45 and 60 years old with glioma. The conserved cysteine and the conserved F or W are not part of the CDR3 here. Each record gives: V gene, J gene, CDR3 protein.

TRBV7-2,TRBJ2-7,ASSLDQGGAYEQY
TRBV7-8,TRBJ1-2,ASSLGANYGYT
TRBV7-7,TRBJ2-7,ASSSSGGQEQY
TRBV2,TRBJ2-4,ASSDSHGTGVGNIQY
TRBV7-2,TRBJ2-1,ASSLGGTSGWRGNEQF
TRBV6-1,TRBJ1-2,ASSEAGTGLPYGYT
TRBV19,TRBJ1-1,ASSPQGWSAF
TRBV28,TRBJ2-2,ASSPPGPSRTGELF
TRBV29-1,TRBJ2-7,SAATSGSLSGEQY
TRBV5-4,TRBJ2-1,ASSLNQGRTGEQF
TRBV19,TRBJ2-3,ASSIDLEGDTQY
TRBV14,TRBJ2-3,ASSQETMDTQY
TRBV5-1,TRBJ2-5,ASSPGDSQETQY
TRBV7-2,TRBJ1-2,ASSTYTTGPYGYT
TRBV5-6,TRBJ2-2,ASSLLGDTGELF
TRBV10-3,TRBJ2-3,AISESPGTSGSGSTDTQY
TRBV28,TRBJ1-2,ASLLETHLGYT
TRBV6-1,TRBJ1-1,ASGTGMNTEAF
TRBV7-2,TRBJ1-2,ASSLEGSGRYGYT
TRBV4-1,TRBJ2-7,ASRAGTGASYEQY
TRBV5-4,TRBJ2-5,ASSSWTSARETQY
TRBV4-1,TRBJ2-6,ASSPQVFSSGANVLT
TRBV27,TRBJ2-1,ASSLKGGAGYEQF
TRBV6-1,TRBJ2-3,ASRSPDTQY
TRBV4-3,TRBJ2-7,ASSQGDRVTPYEQY
TRBV7-9,TRBJ1-4,ASRPGSTNEKLF
TRBV29-1,TRBJ2-7,SVGTSGNPNEQY
TRBV30,TRBJ2-3,AWTGTGGTDTQY
TRBV4-2,TRBJ2-2,ASSRSAGSAGELF
TRBV7-2,TRBJ2-2,ASSPREIGGELF
TRBV6-6,TRBJ1-5,ASSYGQFNQPQH
TRBV10-2,TRBJ2-7,ASSESSGEQY
TRBV28,TRBJ1-2,ASSPDRRREGYT
TRBV13,TRBJ2-7,ASSLGSNEQY
TRBV25-1,TRBJ2-5,ASMGSQETQY
TRBV9,TRBJ1-2,ASSVGGDHLTNYGYT
TRBV7-9,TRBJ2-2,ASSSLLGGAGELF
TRBV9,TRBJ1-6,ASSETGGNSPLH
TRBV5-6,TRBJ2-1,ASSSGPSSYNEQF
TRBV18,TRBJ2-3,ASSPVFLEGLLLTDTQY
TRBV27,TRBJ2-5,ASSLRATGISGGTQY
TRBV19,TRBJ2-2,ASGTYTGELF
TRBV27,TRBJ2-1,ASSGGGIEQF
TRBV7-2,TRBJ2-7,ASSLAYTNSYEQY
TRBV11-2,TRBJ2-7,ASSLGQGGGYEQY
TRBV28,TRBJ2-7,ASSGQGTDSYEQY
TRBV5-6,TRBJ1-2,ASSLYPGTESGYT
TRBV11-3,TRBJ2-5,ASSPNRRTHKPNQETQY
TRBV27,TRBJ1-1,ASSLSGSLPWNTEAF
TRBV19,TRBJ1-5,ASSIEGGKGGDSNQPQH
TRBV19,TRBJ1-2,ASRKGQQIYGYT
TRBV7-9,TRBJ2-1,ASSARTSGDGQF